The T cell receptor (beta chain) under discussion was sequenced for a study of blood T cell repertoires in COVID-19. Overall study context: Samples came from the United States, Italy and Spain, spanning acute and convalescent COVID-19.

Only in-frame clones appear in the TCRdb table, and some are missing; sequencing was by immunoSEQ multiplex PCR. The table records about 50,000 clones, around 84% of them present only once. CDR3 length equals 17 residues. Trimming cost V 3 bases and J 4 bases; bases outside gene matches: 15. The germline CDR1 and CDR2 sequences are DFQATT and SNEGSKA (reference sequence). Specimen: peripheral blood. The sequence came from a man in his 70s with active COVID-19. This chain connects TRBV20-1 to TRBJ1-3, with 7 nucleotides matching TRBD1. CDR3 protein: CSASRGGSTGLGNTIYF. Here the CDR3 DNA reads TGCAGTGCTAGTCGAGGGGGATCGACAGGGTTAGGAAACACCATATATTTT.